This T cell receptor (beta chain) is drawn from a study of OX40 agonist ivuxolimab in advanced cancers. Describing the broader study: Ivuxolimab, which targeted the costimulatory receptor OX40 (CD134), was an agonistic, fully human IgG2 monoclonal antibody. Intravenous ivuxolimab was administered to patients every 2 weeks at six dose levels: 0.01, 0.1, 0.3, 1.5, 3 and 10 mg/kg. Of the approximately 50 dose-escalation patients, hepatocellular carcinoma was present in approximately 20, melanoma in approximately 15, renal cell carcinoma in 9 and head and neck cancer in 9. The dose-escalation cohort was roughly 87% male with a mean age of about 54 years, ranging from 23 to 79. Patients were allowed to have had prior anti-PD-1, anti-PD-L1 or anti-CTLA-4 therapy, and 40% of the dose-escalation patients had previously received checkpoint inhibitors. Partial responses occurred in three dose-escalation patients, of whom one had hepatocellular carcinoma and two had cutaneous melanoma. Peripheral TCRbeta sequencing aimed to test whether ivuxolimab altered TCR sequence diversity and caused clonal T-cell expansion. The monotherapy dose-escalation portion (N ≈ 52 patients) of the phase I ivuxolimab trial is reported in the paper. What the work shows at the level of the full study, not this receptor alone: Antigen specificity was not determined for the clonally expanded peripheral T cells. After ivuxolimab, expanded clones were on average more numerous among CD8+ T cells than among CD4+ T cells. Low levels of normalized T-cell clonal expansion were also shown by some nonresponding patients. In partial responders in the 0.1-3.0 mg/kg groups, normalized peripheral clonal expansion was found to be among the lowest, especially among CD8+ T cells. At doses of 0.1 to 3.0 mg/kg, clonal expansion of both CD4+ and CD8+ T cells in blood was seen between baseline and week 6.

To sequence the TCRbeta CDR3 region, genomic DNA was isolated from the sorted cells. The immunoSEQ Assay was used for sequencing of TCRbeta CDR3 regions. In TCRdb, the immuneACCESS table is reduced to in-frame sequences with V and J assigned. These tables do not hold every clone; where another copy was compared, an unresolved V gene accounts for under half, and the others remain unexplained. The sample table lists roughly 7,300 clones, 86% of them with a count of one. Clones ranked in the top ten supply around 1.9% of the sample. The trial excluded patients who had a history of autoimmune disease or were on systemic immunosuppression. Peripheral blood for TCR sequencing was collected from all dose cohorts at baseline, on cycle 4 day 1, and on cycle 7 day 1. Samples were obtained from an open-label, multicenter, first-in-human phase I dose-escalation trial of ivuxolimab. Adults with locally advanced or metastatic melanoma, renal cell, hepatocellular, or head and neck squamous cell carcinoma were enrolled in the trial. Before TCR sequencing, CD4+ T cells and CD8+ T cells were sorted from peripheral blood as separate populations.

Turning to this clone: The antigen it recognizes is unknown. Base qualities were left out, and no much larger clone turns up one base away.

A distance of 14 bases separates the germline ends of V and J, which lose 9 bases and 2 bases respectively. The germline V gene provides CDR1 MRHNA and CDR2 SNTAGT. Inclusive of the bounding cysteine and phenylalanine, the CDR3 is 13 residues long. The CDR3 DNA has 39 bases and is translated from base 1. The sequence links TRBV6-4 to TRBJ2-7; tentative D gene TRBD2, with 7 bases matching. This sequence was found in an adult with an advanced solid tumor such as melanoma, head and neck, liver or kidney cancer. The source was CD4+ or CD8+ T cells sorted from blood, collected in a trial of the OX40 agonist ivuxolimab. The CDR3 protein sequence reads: CARPRGGPYEQYF. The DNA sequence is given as TGTGCCAGACCGAGGGGGGGGCCCTACGAGCAGTACTTC.